Each of the 9 T cell receptor beta chains below was sequenced from the same sample in a study of blood T cell repertoires in COVID-19. Only in-frame clones appear in the TCRdb table, and some are missing; sequencing was by immunoSEQ multiplex PCR. The sample lists approximately 260,000 clones; roughly nine tenths were seen once. The sample consisted of peripheral blood. The source of these receptors is a man aged 18 to 35 with active or convalescent COVID-19.

The genes are TRBV6-5 and TRBJ2-3; the D is unclear. Trimming cost V 6 bases and J 2 bases, with 9 bases left between them. The CDR3 extends over 13 amino acids. The germline V gene has CDR1 MNHEY and CDR2 SVGAGI. As DNA, the CDR3 is TGTGCCAGCAGACCCACAAACACAGATACGCAGTATTTT. It is translated as CASRPTNTDTQYF.

A few counts support this clone. V is TRBV6-5 and J is TRBJ2-3; D is uncertain. The CDR3 sequence is 12 residues long. V was pared by 5 bases and J by 2 bases, with 5 bases between. Germline V gene lookup returns CDR1 MNHEY and CDR2 SVGAGI. CDR3 region: CASSPTTDTQYF. The CDR3 DNA reads TGTGCCAGCAGTCCTACCACAGATACGCAGTATTTT.

This clone showed up just a few times. The V call is TRBV7-9, the J call TRBJ1-2; no definite D call. The V end lost 1 base, the J end lost 2 bases, and 5 bases lay between the germline ends. Germline V gene sequence: CDR1 SEHNR, CDR2 FQNEAQ (reference sequence). This CDR3 has 13 residues. CDR3 in DNA: TGTGCCAGCAGCTTAGTAGAAAACTATGGCTACACCTTC. Translation: CASSLVENYGYTF.

This clone was found a few times. This chain connects TRBV6-1 to TRBJ2-3, with TRBD2 matching over 8 bases. The germline V gene encodes CDR1 MNHNS and CDR2 SASEGT. V dropped 2 bases and J dropped 6; count of bases not matched to a gene: 10. The CDR3 is 16 amino acids. CDR3: CASSERGGQKADTQYF. CDR3 DNA sequence: TGTGCCAGCAGTGAACGGGGGGGCCAAAAGGCGGATACGCAGTATTTT.

This sequence joins TRBV4-1 and TRBJ2-1; D call uncertain. This CDR3 is 13 amino acids long. Trimming took 3 bases from V and 3 from J, leaving 6 bases between them. Germline V gene data show CDR1 as MGHRA and CDR2 as YSYEKL. Written as DNA, the CDR3 is TGCGCCAGCAGCCAGTACGGCTACAATGAGCAGTTCTTC. Encoded protein: CASSQYGYNEQFF.

V gene TRBV12-3 or TRBV12-4 combines with J gene TRBJ1-2, with TRBD1 as a possible D gene (6 bases). The CDR3 is 12 residues long. Trimming took off 8 bases at V and 7 bases at J, with 14 bases between the two ends. Here the CDR3 DNA reads TGTGCCAGCCAGGGGCAGGGTAGTGGCTACACCTTC. Protein sequence: CASQGQGSGYTF.

This clone was recorded only once. The V call is TRBV2, the J call TRBJ1-1, with 7 bases matching TRBD1. Germline CDR1 is SNHLY and CDR2 is FYNNEI. J lost 2 bases, V lost 6 bases, and 6 bases had no gene match. The CDR3 has 14 residues. The CDR3 region has the DNA TGTGCCAGCAGCCCGGACAGGTTTAACACTGAAGCTTTCTTT. This translates into CASSPDRFNTEAFF.

The gene calls are TRBV15 and TRBJ2-7; 7 bases line up with TRBD1. The CDR3 is made up of 15 amino acids. CDR1 LNHNV and CDR2 YYDKDF come from the germline V gene (reference sequence). V shed 0 bases, J shed 4 bases, and the junction held 6 bases outside the gene matches. CDR3 DNA: TGTGCCACCAGCAGAGACCCGGGACAGAATTACGAGCAGTACTTC. Translated, it gives CATSRDPGQNYEQYF.

CDR3 bases: TGTGCCAGCAGCTTAAACCCGGCCCGGGATTCACCCCTCCACTTT. Translating gives CASSLNPARDSPLHF. The chain is built from TRBV14 and TRBJ1-6; no definite D call. The CDR3 has 15 amino acids. V shed 5 bases and J shed 8 bases, with 16 bases lying between them. Germline-derived CDR1 and CDR2 are SGHDN and FVKESK.